The rows below give T cell receptor beta chains drawn from one sample of a study of identifying expanded T cells in peripheral blood. Sequencing used immunoSEQ multiplex PCR; TCRdb keeps in-frame clones, though not all of them. Among tens of thousands of clones listed, 82% were seen once. Sequencing was done on a sample of blood. The source of these receptors is a person aged 18 to 70 in good health. The CDR3 runs from the conserved cysteine through the conserved F or W. The D gene is left open where the match is weak. The size field is filled for only some rows; it gives once, few, many or a size class.

j_gene	d_gene	abundance	v_gene	CDR3aa	CDR3nt
TRBJ1-5	NA	NA	TRBV6-1	CASRTGNQPQHF	TGTGCCAGCCGGACAGGCAATCAGCCCCAGCATTTT
TRBJ1-1	NA	NA	TRBV4-3	CASSQAHSSPNTEAFF	TGCGCCAGCAGCCAAGCGCACAGTTCCCCGAACACTGAAGCTTTCTTT
TRBJ2-7	NA	NA	TRBV7-8	CASSPPGTRSEQYF	TGTGCCAGCAGCCCACCCGGGACTCGGAGCGAGCAGTACTTC
TRBJ1-1	TRBD1	NA	TRBV30	CASDRGNTEAFF	TGTGCCTCTGACAGGGGGAACACTGAAGCTTTCTTT
TRBJ1-1	TRBD1	NA	TRBV9	CASSPGQDNTEAFF	TGTGCCAGCAGCCCGGGACAGGATAACACTGAAGCTTTCTTT
TRBJ1-3	NA	NA	TRBV5-8	CASSLGMDVSSGNTIYF	TGTGCCAGCAGCTTGGGGATGGACGTGAGCTCTGGAAACACCATATATTTT
TRBJ2-1	NA	NA	TRBV12-5	CASGLGRGYNEQFF	TGTGCTAGTGGTTTGGGGCGCGGCTACAATGAGCAGTTCTTC
TRBJ2-4	TRBD1	once	TRBV5-1	CATDYGDRGFCLAKNIQYF	TGCGCCACCGATTATGGGGACAGGGGCTTTTGTCTAGCCAAAAACATTCAGTACTTC
TRBJ1-5	TRBD1	NA	TRBV6-6	CASSYFDRGNQPQHF	TGTGCCAGCAGTTACTTTGACAGGGGTAATCAGCCCCAGCATTTT
TRBJ1-4	TRBD1	NA	TRBV30	CAWSNTLTGEDEKLFF	TGTGCCTGGAGCAATACACTAACAGGGGAGGATGAAAAACTGTTTTTT
TRBJ1-3	NA	NA	TRBV4-3	CASSQDGYTGNTIYF	TGCGCCAGCAGCCAAGATGGCTATACGGGAAACACCATATATTTT
TRBJ2-2	NA	NA	TRBV18	CASSPYRGSVPGELFF	TGTGCCAGCTCACCATATCGAGGCAGCGTACCCGGGGAGCTGTTTTTT
TRBJ2-1	NA	NA	TRBV6-1	CASLTRGSYNEQFF	TGTGCCAGCCTAACCAGGGGCTCCTACAATGAGCAGTTCTTC
TRBJ2-7	TRBD1	NA	TRBV7-2	CASSGQNFQGQYF	TGTGCCAGTTCGGGACAGAATTTTCAAGGGCAGTACTTC
TRBJ1-1	NA	few	TRBV19	CASSVDTGTEAFF	TGTGCCAGTAGTGTCGACACAGGGACTGAAGCTTTCTTT
TRBJ2-7	NA	NA	TRBV6-5	CASTPIGGSMYEQYF	TGTGCCAGCACCCCGATTGGAGGGAGTATGTACGAGCAGTACTTC
TRBJ2-7	NA	NA	TRBV6-6	CASSYDDSEQYF	TGTGCCAGCAGTTACGACGACTCCGAGCAGTACTTC
TRBJ2-1	NA	NA	TRBV20-1	CSDIEQFF	TGCAGCGATATTGAGCAGTTCTTC
TRBJ1-2	NA	NA	TRBV2	CASRRAGTTTNYGYTF	TGTGCCAGCAGGCGAGCCGGGACAACAACTAACTATGGCTACACCTTC
TRBJ2-1	NA	NA	TRBV6-6	CASSYATESYNEQFF	TGTGCCAGCAGTTACGCTACGGAGTCCTACAATGAGCAGTTCTTC
TRBJ1-1	NA	NA	TRBV5-6	CASSFRQLTEAFF	TGTGCCAGCAGCTTCAGGCAGCTCACTGAAGCTTTCTTT
TRBJ2-7	NA	NA	TRBV6-5	CASSSNYEQYF	TGTGCCAGCAGTAGTAATTACGAGCAGTACTTC
TRBJ1-5	TRBD1	NA	TRBV28	CASSRTGSGQPQHF	TGTGCCAGCAGCCGGACAGGGTCAGGACAGCCCCAGCATTTT
TRBJ2-3	NA	NA	TRBV11-2	CASSLVGGLTDTQYF	TGTGCCAGCAGCTTAGTTGGGGGGCTCACAGATACGCAGTATTTT
TRBJ1-5	NA	NA	TRBV18	CASSPPSGGRNQPQHF	TGTGCCAGCTCACCACCGTCCGGGGGGCGCAATCAGCCCCAGCATTTT
TRBJ2-3	NA	NA	TRBV6-4	CASSDSWTNTDTQYF	TGTGCCAGCAGTGACTCGTGGACAAACACAGATACGCAGTATTTT
TRBJ1-1	NA	NA	TRBV30	CAWSVSKPNTEAFF	TGTGCCTGGAGTGTGAGCAAGCCGAACACTGAAGCTTTCTTT
TRBJ1-6	NA	few	TRBV5-6	CASSLAGRTNSPLHF	TGTGCCAGCAGCTTAGCAGGACGGACCAATTCACCCCTCCACTTT
TRBJ1-5	NA	NA	TRBV27	CASSLSGASNQPQHF	TGTGCCAGCAGTTTATCGGGGGCGAGCAATCAGCCCCAGCATTTT
TRBJ1-5	NA	NA	TRBV11-2	CASSLGQGISNQPQHF	TGTGCCAGCAGCTTGGGGCAGGGAATTAGCAATCAGCCCCAGCATTTT
TRBJ2-2	NA	NA	TRBV9	CASSVGQENTGELFF	TGTGCCAGCAGCGTAGGGCAGGAGAACACCGGGGAGCTGTTTTTT
TRBJ2-3	TRBD2	once	TRBV5-1	CASSLRTSGGDTQYF	TGCGCCAGCAGCCTACGGACTAGCGGGGGGGACACGCAGTATTTT
TRBJ2-5	NA	NA	TRBV5-6	CASSLDGRGETQYF	TGTGCCAGCAGCTTGGATGGTCGGGGGGAGACCCAGTACTTC
TRBJ2-7	TRBD1	NA	TRBV11-3	CASGNRGWEQYF	TGTGCCAGCGGAAACAGGGGATGGGAGCAGTACTTC
TRBJ2-3	NA	NA	TRBV6-1	CASSLARVDTQYF	TGTGCCAGCAGCCTTGCTAGGGTAGATACGCAGTATTTT
TRBJ2-7	NA	NA	TRBV6-6	CASRGTGRSYEQYF	TGTGCCAGCAGAGGCACAGGGCGCTCCTACGAGCAGTACTTC
TRBJ2-1	NA	NA	TRBV27	CASSSHPLRTASAYNEQFF	TGTGCCAGCAGTTCCCACCCTCTAAGGACTGCCTCCGCCTACAATGAGCAGTTCTTC
TRBJ1-2	TRBD1	NA	TRBV5-1	CASSGQGNGYTF	TGCGCCAGTTCCGGACAGGGAAATGGCTACACCTTC
TRBJ2-5	NA	NA	TRBV2	CASSEEGLGGETQYF	TGTGCCAGCAGTGAAGAGGGGTTGGGGGGAGAGACCCAGTACTTC
TRBJ2-3	NA	NA	TRBV6-1	CASSETGRDTQYF	TGTGCCAGCAGTGAAACAGGGAGAGATACGCAGTATTTT
TRBJ1-5	NA	few	TRBV6-1	CASRRTGDSNQPQHF	TGTGCCAGCAGGAGGACGGGAGATAGCAATCAGCCCCAGCATTTT
TRBJ2-3	NA	once	TRBV5-4	CASSPREASTDTQYF	TGTGCCAGCAGCCCACGGGAAGCTAGCACAGATACGCAGTATTTT
TRBJ2-3	NA	NA	TRBV9	CASSGAASPDTQYF	TGTGCCAGCAGTGGGGCCGCCAGCCCGGATACGCAGTATTTT
TRBJ1-1	NA	NA	TRBV5-1	CASSLESDTEAFF	TGCGCCAGCAGCTTGGAGAGTGACACTGAAGCTTTCTTT
TRBJ1-1	NA	NA	TRBV6-1	CASLMHRRNTEAFF	TGTGCCAGCTTAATGCACAGGAGAAACACTGAAGCTTTCTTT
TRBJ2-5	TRBD2	NA	TRBV6-5	CASRRDYQQETQYF	TGTGCCAGCAGAAGGGACTACCAGCAAGAGACCCAGTACTTC
TRBJ1-1	TRBD1	NA	TRBV5-4	CASSFGQGIGTEAFF	TGTGCCAGCAGTTTCGGACAGGGGATCGGGACTGAAGCTTTCTTT